This T cell receptor (beta chain) stems from a study of shared clonotypes between healthy human individuals. Study-level points and caveats: Limitation of the genetic and exposure-history diversity represented came from the few donors.

Cells designated naive CD8 were CD45RO-negative and were positively selected for CCR7, with terminally differentiated effector memory CD45RA+ cells excluded. All donors qualified as healthy HIV-negative adults and had experienced no recent acute infections or vaccinations. The donors were all Caucasian adults (living in Nashville, Tennessee). The CDR3 is 14 amino acids. V lost 5 bases to trimming and J lost 3 bases; unmatched junction nucleotides: 4. Looked up from germline, CDR1 is MNHEY and CDR2 is SMNVEV (reference sequence). A note on this clone: Its antigen is not identified.

Researchers ran the assay at a deep level. The data were produced by immunoSEQ multiplex PCR, yet TCRdb's version contains in-frame clones alone and is incomplete. The sample contains 600,000 or so clones, roughly 95% of which appear only once. The sequenced sample was naive CD8+ T cells sorted from blood. V and J are TRBV27 and TRBJ2-1, with 7 nucleotides matching TRBD1. This TCR was recovered from a woman in her twenties or thirties in good health. The CDR3 DNA is TGTGCCAGCAGTCCCGGGACAGACTACAATGAGCAGTTCTTC. As protein: CASSPGTDYNEQFF.